Shown below are 15 T cell receptor beta chains from a single sample sequenced in a study of cytomegalovirus exposure and HLA in healthy donors. PCR was performed using 60 Vbeta and 13 Jbeta primers. Method: immunoSEQ multiplex PCR; TCRdb's copy keeps in-frame clones and lacks some. The table has 100,000 to 150,000 clones, about 70% seen once; the top ten hold about 13%. Sample: PBMCs. Receptor source: a woman aged 60 to 75 in good health and CMV-seropositive.

This chain joins TRBV4-3 and TRBJ2-7; the D is unclear. Germline CDR1 is LGHNA and CDR2 is YSLEER. With 0 bases removed from V and 7 bases from J, the gap between germline ends came to 13 bases. The CDR3 has 14 amino acids. Here the CDR3 DNA reads TGCGCCAGCAGCCAAGATCCAGCGCCGACGGAGCAGTACTTC. Translating gives CASSQDPAPTEQYF.

The rearrangement joins TRBV7-9 to TRBJ2-1, with 8 bases fitting TRBD1. In germline, CDR1 is SEHNR, CDR2 FQNEAQ (reference sequence). V dropped 5 bases and J dropped 0; count of bases not matched to a gene: 3. The CDR3 runs to 15 residues. The CDR3 spells CASSGDRGSYNEQFF. The DNA of the CDR3 is TGTGCCAGCAGCGGAGACAGGGGCTCCTACAATGAGCAGTTCTTC.

The V gene is TRBV11-2, the J gene TRBJ1-2; 7 nucleotides match TRBD1. From germline, CDR1 is SGHAT and CDR2 FQNNGV. V gave up 3 bases and J gave up 4 bases; unmatched junction bases: 11. CDR3 length equals 16 residues. This chain's CDR3 is CASSLGRQGGRYGYTF. CDR3 DNA sequence: TGTGCCAGCAGCTTGGGCCGACAGGGCGGCCGCTATGGCTACACCTTC.

CDR3 nucleotides: TGTGCCAGCAGCCGCGCTAGCGGCCGGACGGATACGCAGTATTTT. Residues: CASSRASGRTDTQYF. This sequence joins TRBV7-2 and TRBJ2-3; TRBD2 matches 7 bases. This CDR3 region has 15 residues. V gave up 5 bases and J gave up 6 bases; unmatched junction bases: 11. Germline CDR1 SGHTA, CDR2 FQGNSA.

The chain recombines TRBV6-5 with TRBJ1-3; D gene ambiguous. Germline values: CDR1 MNHEY, CDR2 SVGAGI. This CDR3 comprises 16 residues. V dropped 0 bases and J dropped 0 bases, with 9 bases sitting between them. The CDR3: CASSYSRAASGNTIYF. The CDR3 coding sequence is TGTGCCAGCAGTTACTCGAGGGCAGCCTCTGGAAACACCATATATTTT.

The CDR3: CASSETGGYGYTF. The CDR3 region has the DNA TGTGCCAGCAGCGAAACAGGGGGCTATGGCTACACCTTC. J is TRBJ1-2 and V is TRBV6-5; the match to TRBD1 covers 8 bases. There are 13 residues in the CDR3. The ends lost 6 bases at V and 4 bases at J; junction bases unmatched: 4. CDR1 is MNHEY, CDR2 SVGAGI, per germline.

V gene TRBV9 combines with J gene TRBJ2-3; TRBD2 aligns across 13 bases. The trim removed 6 bases at V and 3 bases at J, leaving 7 bases unmatched. Germline V lookup: CDR1 SGDLS, CDR2 YYNGEE. The CDR3 is made up of 16 amino acids. This CDR3 reads CASNLGLAGNTDTQYF. CDR3 DNA: TGTGCCAGCAACCTGGGACTAGCGGGAAATACAGATACGCAGTATTTT. Drawing the rest from reference TRBV9 and TRBJ2-3, the complete variable domain is DSGVTQTPKHLITATGQRVTLRCSPRSGDLSVYWYQQSLDQGLQFLIQYYNGEERAKGNILERFSAQQFPDLHSELNLSSLELGDSALYFCASNLGLAGNTDTQYFGPGTRLTVL.

The table lists this clone with a few counts. The V and J genes are TRBV25-1 and TRBJ1-1, with a tentative D call TRBD1 (5 bases). Trimming removed 7 bases from V and 0 bases from J, with 12 bases in between. Germline CDR1 and CDR2: MGHDK and SYGVNS. CDR3 size: 14 residues. CDR3 protein: CASIPDSMNTEAFF. The DNA for the CDR3 is TGTGCCAGCATCCCTGACAGCATGAACACTGAAGCTTTCTTT.

This clone was seen more than once but under ten times. V usage is TRBV4-2 and J usage is TRBJ1-2, with TRBD1 as a possible D gene (5 bases). The ends were cut back, 5 bases at V and 8 bases at J, with 21 bases in the middle. CDR1 and CDR2 (germline): LGHNA, YNFKEQ. The CDR3 has 15 amino acids. CDR3 sequence (DNA): TGTGCCAGCAGCGACAACCTTGACAGTCTTCGGGGCTACACCTTC. The encoded protein is CASSDNLDSLRGYTF.

On this clone: The identical CDR3 is also encoded by other nucleotide sequences in the sample. The chain joins TRBV7-2 to TRBJ2-1; TRBD1 is a possible D gene (6 bases). The V gene's germline CDR1 is SGHTA and CDR2 FQGNSA. CDR3 length: 13 amino acids. Trimming cost V 1 base and J 6 bases, with 7 bases left between them. This CDR3 is CASSLGQANEQFF. DNA for the CDR3: TGTGCCAGCAGCTTAGGACAGGCCAATGAGCAGTTCTTC.

The genes are TRBV28 and TRBJ1-1; D gene ambiguous. Germline values: CDR1 MDHEN, CDR2 SYDVKM. This CDR3 contains 13 residues. Deletions cut 4 bases from V and 5 bases from J, with 11 bases between. DNA for the CDR3: TGTGCCAGCAGTTCGGTGGGCGGGACTGAAGCTTTCTTT. Translating gives CASSSVGGTEAFF. Full variable domain (rest looked up from reference TRBV28 and TRBJ1-1): DVKVTQSSRYLVKRTGEKVFLECVQDMDHENMFWYRQDPGLGLRLIYFSYDVKMKEKGDIPEGYSVSREKKERFSLILESASTNQTSMYLCASSSVGGTEAFFGQGTRLTVV.

This clone was observed a few times. The chain joins TRBV11-1 to TRBJ2-1; tentative D call: TRBD1 (5 bases). Germline loops: CDR1 SGHAT, CDR2 FQDESV (reference sequence). V lost 8 bases, J lost 4 bases, and 15 bases lay in between. CDR3 length equals 14 residues. The CDR3 bases are TGTGCCAGCGTTGTGGACAACGGATACAATGAGCAGTTCTTC. Protein: CASVVDNGYNEQFF.

The chain links TRBV7-8 to TRBJ2-2, with TRBD2 matching 13 bases. This CDR3 region has 17 residues. CDR1 is SGHVS and CDR2 is FQNEAQ in the germline V gene. V trimming: 6 bases; J trimming: 5 bases; junction bases outside the gene matches: 9. The CDR3 sequence is CASSLLAGGEGTGELFF. In DNA, the CDR3 is TGTGCCAGCAGTTTACTAGCGGGAGGGGAGGGTACCGGGGAGCTGTTTTTT.

The chain carries TRBV7-9 and TRBJ2-3, with TRBD1 matching 10 bases. Germline loops: CDR1 SEHNR, CDR2 FQNEAQ (reference sequence). Germline trimming cut 4 bases from V and 3 bases from J; bases unmatched to any gene: 1. The CDR3 sequence is 14 residues long. The CDR3 DNA reads as TGTGCCAGCAGCTCGGGACAGGGGACAGATACGCAGTATTTT. Its protein is CASSSGQGTDTQYF.

The genes are TRBV5-1 and TRBJ2-3, with TRBD2 matching over 8 bases. Germline CDR1 SGHRS, CDR2 YFSETQ. The length of the CDR3 is 15 residues. V trimming: 4 bases; J trimming: 1 base; junction bases outside the gene matches: 5. The CDR3 sequence is CASSPGGAGTDTQYF. Here the CDR3 DNA reads TGCGCCAGCAGCCCCGGGGGGGCGGGCACAGATACGCAGTATTTT.